These 7 T cell receptor beta chains were sequenced from one sample in a study of molecular identifiers for immune sequencing clone quantification. MiXCR was run by TCRdb on the PCR reads, yielding one entry per CDR3 protein. This table has under 800,000 distinct CDR3 sequences, 25% appearing once. The sequenced sample consisted of naive CD8+ T cells from blood, with Jurkat cell RNA spiked in. Subset specified: FACS-sorted CD8+CD4-CCR7+CD45RA+ naive T cells. The origin of the receptors is a human donor in good health. Some libraries in this study had Jurkat cell RNA spiked in.

This clonotype was seen at least ten times. This chain links TRBV7-6 with TRBJ2-6, with D unclear. V lost 2 bases to trimming and J lost 1 base, with 6 bases between them. The CDR3 totals 15 residues. The germline V gene encodes CDR1 SGHVS and CDR2 FNYEAQ. The DNA for the CDR3 is TGTGCCAGCAGCTTATTTCTATCTGGGGCCAACGTCCTGACTTTC. Protein: CASSLFLSGANVLTF.

This clonotype came up many times. This rearrangement joins TRBV7-9 to TRBJ2-3; D remains unclear. Germline V gene sequence: CDR1 SEHNR, CDR2 FQNEAQ (reference sequence). Trimming pared 4 bases from V and 8 bases from J, leaving 16 bases between. The CDR3 spans 14 residues. The CDR3 sequence is CASSSPEARFTQYF. The CDR3 bases are TGTGCCAGCAGCTCGCCGGAAGCCCGCTTTACGCAGTATTTT. Full variable domain (missing parts from reference TRBV7-9 and TRBJ2-3): DTGVSQNPRHKITKRGQNVTFRCDPISEHNRLYWYRQTLGQGPEFLTYFQNEAQLEKSRLLSDRFSAERPKGSFSTLEIQRTEQGDSAMYLCASSSPEARFTQYFGPGTRLTVL.

The chain carries TRBV7-2 and TRBJ2-7, with a possible D match to TRBD2 (6 bases). In germline, CDR1 is SGHTA, CDR2 FQGNSA. V gave up 0 bases and J gave up 3 bases, with 12 bases separating them. This CDR3 is 15 amino acids long. Written as DNA, the CDR3 is TGTGCCAGCAGCTTAGCGGTCGGGAGAAACTACGAGCAGTACTTC. Residues: CASSLAVGRNYEQYF.

This CDR3 is CASSVGGMVDEQYF. As DNA, the CDR3 is TGTGCCAGCAGCGTAGGCGGGATGGTCGACGAGCAGTACTTC. The chain combines TRBV9 with TRBJ2-7, with D perhaps TRBD2 (6 bases). Deletions cut 0 bases from V and 5 bases from J, with 12 bases between. The CDR3 is made up of 14 amino acids. Germline V gene data show CDR1 as SGDLS and CDR2 as YYNGEE. Using reference TRBV9 and TRBJ2-7 for the parts outside the CDR3, the full variable domain is DSGVTQTPKHLITATGQRVTLRCSPRSGDLSVYWYQQSLDQGLQFLIQYYNGEERAKGNILERFSAQQFPDLHSELNLSSLELGDSALYFCASSVGGMVDEQYFGPGTRLTVT.

This clonotype was observed at least ten times. This chain uses TRBV7-2 with TRBJ2-3, with 7 nucleotides matching TRBD2. J was trimmed by 0 bases and V by 2 bases; bases with no gene match: 5. This CDR3 spans 16 amino acids. Germline lookup yields CDR1 SGHTA and CDR2 FQGNSA. CDR3 region: CASSLYISGSTDTQYF. The CDR3 nucleotides are TGTGCCAGCAGCTTATATATTAGCGGGAGCACAGATACGCAGTATTTT. Full variable domain (rest looked up from reference TRBV7-2 and TRBJ2-3): GAGVSQSPSNKVTEKGKDVELRCDPISGHTALYWYRQSLGQGLEFLIYFQGNSAPDKSGLPSDRFSAERTGGSVSTLTIQRTQQEDSAVYLCASSLYISGSTDTQYFGPGTRLTVL.

This clonotype showed up just a few times. The chain has TRBV19 and TRBJ2-7; 9 bases line up with TRBD1. The germline gives CDR1 LNHDA, CDR2 SQIVND (reference sequence). CDR3 length: 15 amino acids. V dropped 5 bases and J dropped 4; count of bases not matched to a gene: 9. CDR3 region: CASSRGTGFAYEQYF. DNA for the CDR3: TGTGCCAGTAGTCGAGGGACAGGGTTTGCGTACGAGCAGTACTTC.

This chain connects TRBV27 to TRBJ2-5; D is uncertain. CDR3 length equals 14 residues. Per germline, CDR1 MNHEY and CDR2 SMNVEV (reference sequence). V shed 1 base and J shed 2 bases, with 8 bases lying between them. The CDR3 region is CASSLFDSQETQYF. CDR3 bases: TGTGCCAGCAGTTTATTTGACTCTCAAGAGACCCAGTACTTC.